The TCR beta chain described here comes from a study of CD8+ T cells in alopecia areata. General observations from the study: For baseline CD8+ expansion, any link to response stays uncertain with one nonresponder.

Sequencing relied on a cDNA template that was reverse transcribed from extracted RNA. Generated by immunoSEQ multiplex PCR, the TCRdb table keeps only in-frame clones and is missing some. The sample carries approximately 210,000 clones, more than 55% recorded once. Germline lookup yields CDR1 GTSNPN and CDR2 SVGIG (reference sequence). The length of the CDR3 is 13 residues. V lost 3 bases, J lost 5 bases, and 2 bases stayed unmatched. This clone has only a few counts. Its antigen is undetermined. Treatment noted: oral pan-JAK inhibitor, 5-10 mg twice daily. It was from alopecia areata patients that lesional scalp punch biopsies and peripheral blood were collected.

The sample in question was CD4+ T cells sorted from blood, obtained at week 4, from a patient treated with tofacitinib. The chain combines TRBV30 with TRBJ2-2; 8 nucleotides agree with TRBD1. This TCR was recovered from a human donor with alopecia areata. The DNA of the CDR3 is TGTGCCTGGAGGAGGACAGGGACCGGGGAGCTGTTTTTT. Protein product: CAWRRTGTGELFF.